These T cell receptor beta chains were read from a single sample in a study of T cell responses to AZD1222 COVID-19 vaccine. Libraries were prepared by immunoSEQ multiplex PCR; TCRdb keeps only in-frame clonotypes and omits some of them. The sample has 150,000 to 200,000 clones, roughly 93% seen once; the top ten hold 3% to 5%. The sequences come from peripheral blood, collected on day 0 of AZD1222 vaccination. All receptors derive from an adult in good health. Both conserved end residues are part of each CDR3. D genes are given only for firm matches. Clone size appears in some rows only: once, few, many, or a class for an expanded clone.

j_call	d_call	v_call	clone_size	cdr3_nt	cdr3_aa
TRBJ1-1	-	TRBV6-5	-	TGTGCCAGCAGCAGCCTTCGATCCAGGGATACTGAAGCTTTCTTT	CASSSLRSRDTEAFF
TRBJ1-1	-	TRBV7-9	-	TGTGCCAGCAGCCGTGACAGACCTGAAGCTTTCTTT	CASSRDRPEAFF
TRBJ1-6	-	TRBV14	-	TGTGCCAGCAGCCATACAGGAGCCTCACCCCTCCACTTT	CASSHTGASPLHF
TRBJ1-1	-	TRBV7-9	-	TGTGCCAGCAGCCCACCCCCGGGGGCGGGTACTGAAGCTTTCTTT	CASSPPPGAGTEAFF
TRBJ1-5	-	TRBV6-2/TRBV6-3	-	TGTGCCAGCAGTTACTCGGGGGGTCACGGTCAGCCCCAGCATTTT	CASSYSGGHGQPQHF
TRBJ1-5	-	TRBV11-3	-	TGTGCCAGCAGCTTAGCCCGGAGAGATATCAATCAGCCCCAGCATTTT	CASSLARRDINQPQHF
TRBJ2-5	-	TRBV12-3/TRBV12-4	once	TGTGCCAGCAGCAAGGCTGGGAGTGAGACCCAGTACTTC	CASSKAGSETQYF
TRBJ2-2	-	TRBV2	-	TGTGCCAGCTTAGGACAGAGAAACACCGGGGAGCTGTTTTTT	CASLGQRNTGELFF
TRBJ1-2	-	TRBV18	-	TGTGCCAGCTCAGAGTCTACGGGGGAGCCCTATGGCTACACCTTC	CASSESTGEPYGYTF
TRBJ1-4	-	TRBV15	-	TGTGCCACCAGCAGACTCGATGCCGGTAATGAAAAACTGTTTTTT	CATSRLDAGNEKLFF
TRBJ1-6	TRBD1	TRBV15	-	TGTGCCACCAGCAGAGATATGGGGGACAGGGGAAATAATTCACCCCTCCACTTT	CATSRDMGDRGNNSPLHF
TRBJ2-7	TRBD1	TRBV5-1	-	TGCGCCAGCAGCTTGGAGGGACAGGGGCGTGTGGAGCAGTACTTC	CASSLEGQGRVEQYF
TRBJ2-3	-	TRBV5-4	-	TGTGCCAGCAGCTTGGGGATAGCGAGGACGCGCACAGATACGCAGTATTTT	CASSLGIARTRTDTQYF
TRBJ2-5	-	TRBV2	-	TGTGCCAGCAGTCCCTACCAAGAGACCCAGTACTTC	CASSPYQETQYF
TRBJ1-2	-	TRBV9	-	TGTGCCAGCACTATAATCGGTCAGGGTTATGGCTACACCTTC	CASTIIGQGYGYTF
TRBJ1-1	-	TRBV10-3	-	TGTGCCATCAGTGAACAGAACACTGAAGCTTTCTTT	CAISEQNTEAFF
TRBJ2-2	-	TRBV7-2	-	TGTGCCAGCAGTTCGCAACCCAAGGGAAACACCGGGGAGCTGTTTTTT	CASSSQPKGNTGELFF
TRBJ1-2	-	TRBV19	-	TGTGCCAGTAGTATGACGGGCGTTTATGGCTACACCTTC	CASSMTGVYGYTF
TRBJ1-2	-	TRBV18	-	TGTGCCAGCTCACCACCGGTGGGAGAAGGCTACACCTTC	CASSPPVGEGYTF
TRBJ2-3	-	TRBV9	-	TGTGCCAGCAGCGTAGGGGGAACGCCTTTCACAGATACGCAGTATTTT	CASSVGGTPFTDTQYF
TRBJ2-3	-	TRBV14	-	TGTGCCAGCAGCAAATCACTGTCCAGCGGACCCTTCACAGATACGCAGTATTTT	CASSKSLSSGPFTDTQYF
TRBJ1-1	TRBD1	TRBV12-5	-	TGTGCTAGTGGTATAAAATCGGGACAGGGGAGTGAAGCTTTCTTT	CASGIKSGQGSEAFF
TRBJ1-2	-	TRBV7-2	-	TGTGCCAGCAGCTCCGGACCGGAGAACTATGGCTACACCTTC	CASSSGPENYGYTF
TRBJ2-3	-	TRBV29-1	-	TGCAGCGTTGATAAGGGGGGTAGTTCAGGAGATACGCAGTATTTT	CSVDKGGSSGDTQYF
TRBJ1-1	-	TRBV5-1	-	TGCGCCTCCCTTACGTCCACTGAAGCTTTCTTT	CASLTSTEAFF
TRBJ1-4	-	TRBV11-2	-	TGTGCCAGCAGCTTAGGAGCGGGCGCAGGACGGGAAAAACTGTTTTTT	CASSLGAGAGREKLFF
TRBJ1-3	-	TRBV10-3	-	TGTGCCATCAGACCCCCAGGGATACTCTCTGGAAACACCATATATTTT	CAIRPPGILSGNTIYF
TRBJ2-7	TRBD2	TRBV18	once	TGTGCCAGCTCACCCCAAGCGGGAGGGCCTTACGAGCAGTACTTC	CASSPQAGGPYEQYF
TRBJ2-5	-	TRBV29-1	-	TGCAGCGTTGAAGGGGTACTCGCCCGGGAGACCCAGTACTTC	CSVEGVLARETQYF
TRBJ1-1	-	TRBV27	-	TGTGCCAGCAGCCCAGGGCAGGCGCACGAAGCTTTCTTT	CASSPGQAHEAFF
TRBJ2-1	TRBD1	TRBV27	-	TGTGCCAGCAGTTCATACGGGACAGGGAACTACAATGAGCAGTTCTTC	CASSSYGTGNYNEQFF
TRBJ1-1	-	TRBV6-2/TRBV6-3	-	TGTGCCAGCAGTCCCAGGGGGAACACTGAAGCTTTCTTT	CASSPRGNTEAFF
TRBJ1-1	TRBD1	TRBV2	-	TGTGCCAGCAGCGGACAGGGGGCGTACACTGAAGCTTTCTTT	CASSGQGAYTEAFF
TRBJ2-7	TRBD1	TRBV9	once	TGTGCCACCAGACCGGGACAGGGGCTGAACGAGCAGTACTTC	CATRPGQGLNEQYF
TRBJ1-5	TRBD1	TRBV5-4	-	TGTGCCAGCAGCTTCACCGGACAGGGGGGAGTAGAGCCCCAGCATTTT	CASSFTGQGGVEPQHF
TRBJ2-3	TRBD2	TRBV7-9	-	TGTGCCAGCAGCTTCGCGGGAGGAACAGATACGCAGTATTTT	CASSFAGGTDTQYF
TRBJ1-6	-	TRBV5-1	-	TGCGCCAGCAGCTTGTTACCGGACAGCGCTCAAGAGTCCCTCCACTTT	CASSLLPDSAQESLHF
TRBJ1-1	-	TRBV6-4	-	TGTGCCAGCAGTCCCAGGGGAGGGTCGGGGGGCACTGAAGCTTTCTTT	CASSPRGGSGGTEAFF
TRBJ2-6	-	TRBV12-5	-	TGTGCTAGTGGTTTAGGCAGCTCTGGGGCCAACGTCCTGACTTTC	CASGLGSSGANVLTF
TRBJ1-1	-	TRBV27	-	TGTGCCAGCAGTTTAGGGTCGTTCACTGAAGCTTTCTTT	CASSLGSFTEAFF
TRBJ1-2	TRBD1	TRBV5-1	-	TGCGCCAGCACCATTGGGGGGACAGGGTCTAACTATGGCTACACCTTC	CASTIGGTGSNYGYTF
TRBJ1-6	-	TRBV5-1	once	TGCGCCAGCAGCTTCCGACAGCATAATAATTCACCCCTCCACTTT	CASSFRQHNNSPLHF
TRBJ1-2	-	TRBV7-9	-	TGTGCCAGCAGCCAAAGGGAAAGGGCGTATGGCTACACCTTC	CASSQRERAYGYTF
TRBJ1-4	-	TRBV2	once	TGTGCCAGCGCCAGGTCGGAGTCTGGCCGCGGGGGAAAACTGTTTTTT	CASARSESGRGGKLFF
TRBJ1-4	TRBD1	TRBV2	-	TGTGCCAGCACTAGGCAGGGGGATGAAAAACTGTTTTTT	CASTRQGDEKLFF
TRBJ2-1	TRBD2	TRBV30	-	TGTGCCTGGAGTGGACTAGCGGAGTACAATGAGCAGTTCTTC	CAWSGLAEYNEQFF
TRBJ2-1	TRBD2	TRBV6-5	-	TGTGCCAGCACTAGCGGGATCTACAATGAGCAGTTCTTC	CASTSGIYNEQFF
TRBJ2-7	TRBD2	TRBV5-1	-	TGCGCCAGCAGCTTCACTAGCGTCTTGGAGCAGTACTTC	CASSFTSVLEQYF
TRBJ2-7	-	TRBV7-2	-	TGTGCCAGCAGCCCCCAAAGGGGGGGGTACGAGCAGTACTTC	CASSPQRGGYEQYF
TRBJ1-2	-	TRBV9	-	TGTGCCAGCAGCGTATGGAACAGGGCGTATGGCTACACCTTC	CASSVWNRAYGYTF
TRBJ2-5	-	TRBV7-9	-	TGTGCCAGCAGCTTAGTCAGGGCATATGAGACCCAGTACTTC	CASSLVRAYETQYF
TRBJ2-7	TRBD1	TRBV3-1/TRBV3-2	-	TGTGCCAGCAGCGCCCGGGACAGGGCCTACGAGCAGTACTTC	CASSARDRAYEQYF
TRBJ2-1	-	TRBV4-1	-	TGCGCCAGCAGCCAAGACGGTGCTATAAGGAGGAGCAATGAGCAGTTCTTC	CASSQDGAIRRSNEQFF
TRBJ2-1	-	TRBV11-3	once	TGTGCCAGCAGCAACCGGGACTTGGTTGAGCAGTTCTTC	CASSNRDLVEQFF
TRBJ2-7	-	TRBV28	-	TGTGCCAGCAGTTTAGAGGGGCTGGGTAGTTCCTACGAGCAGTACTTC	CASSLEGLGSSYEQYF
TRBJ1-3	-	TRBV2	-	TGTGCCAACCGAGGAGCAGGGCCTGGAAACACCATATATTTT	CANRGAGPGNTIYF